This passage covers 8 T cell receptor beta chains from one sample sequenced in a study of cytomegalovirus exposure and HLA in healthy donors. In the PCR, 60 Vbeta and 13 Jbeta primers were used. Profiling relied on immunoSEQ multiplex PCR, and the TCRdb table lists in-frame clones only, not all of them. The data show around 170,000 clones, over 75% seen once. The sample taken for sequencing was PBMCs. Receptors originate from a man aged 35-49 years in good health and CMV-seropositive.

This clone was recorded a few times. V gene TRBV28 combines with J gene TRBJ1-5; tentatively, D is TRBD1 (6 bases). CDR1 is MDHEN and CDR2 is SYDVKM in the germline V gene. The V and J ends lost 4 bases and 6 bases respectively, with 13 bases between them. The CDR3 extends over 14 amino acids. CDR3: CASSSRQAGQPQHF. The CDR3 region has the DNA TGTGCCAGCAGTTCGAGACAGGCGGGTCAGCCCCAGCATTTT.

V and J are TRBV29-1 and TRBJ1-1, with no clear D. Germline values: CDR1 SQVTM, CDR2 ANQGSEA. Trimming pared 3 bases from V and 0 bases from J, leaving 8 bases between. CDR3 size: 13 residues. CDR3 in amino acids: CSVEDFMNTEAFF. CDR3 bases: TGCAGCGTTGAGGACTTTATGAACACTGAAGCTTTCTTT.

As DNA, the CDR3 is TGCGCCAGCAGCTTTTACCCGGGACAGGGGTACGAGCAGTACTTC. Amino acids: CASSFYPGQGYEQYF. The rearrangement joins TRBV5-1 to TRBJ2-7, with 10 bases lining up with TRBD1. The germline V gene encodes CDR1 SGHRS and CDR2 YFSETQ. V dropped 2 bases and J dropped 4; count of bases not matched to a gene: 6. The CDR3 runs 15 residues.

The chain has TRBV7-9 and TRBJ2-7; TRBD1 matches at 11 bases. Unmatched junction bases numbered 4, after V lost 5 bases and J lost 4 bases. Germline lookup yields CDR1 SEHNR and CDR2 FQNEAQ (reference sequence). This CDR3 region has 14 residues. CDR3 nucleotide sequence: TGTGCCAGCAGCCGCCGGGACAGGGGGTACGAGCAGTACTTC. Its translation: CASSRRDRGYEQYF.

In DNA form, the CDR3 reads TGTGCCAGCAGCTTGGGTAGCGGGGTCAACGCGCAGTATTTT. Translation gives CASSLGSGVNAQYF. The chain joins TRBV5-4 to TRBJ2-3, with TRBD2 identical over 8 bases. Germline V CDR1 and CDR2: SGHNT, YYREEE (reference sequence). This CDR3 comprises 14 residues. The ends lost 0 bases at V and 10 bases at J; junction bases unmatched: 7.

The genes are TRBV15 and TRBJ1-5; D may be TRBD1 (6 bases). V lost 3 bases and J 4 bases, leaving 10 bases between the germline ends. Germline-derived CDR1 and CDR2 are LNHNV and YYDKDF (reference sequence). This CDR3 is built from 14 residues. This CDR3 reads CATSRDSPNQPQHF. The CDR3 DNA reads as TGTGCCACCAGCAGGGACAGTCCGAATCAGCCCCAGCATTTT.

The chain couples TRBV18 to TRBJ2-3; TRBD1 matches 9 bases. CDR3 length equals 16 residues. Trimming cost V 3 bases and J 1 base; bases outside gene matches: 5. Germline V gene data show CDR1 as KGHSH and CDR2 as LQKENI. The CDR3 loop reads CASSPPTGGGTDTQYF. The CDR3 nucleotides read TGTGCCAGCTCACCGCCGACAGGGGGGGGCACAGATACGCAGTATTTT.

The CDR3 reads CASSFPGGSNYGYTF. The CDR3 region has the DNA TGTGCCAGCAGTTTTCCGGGGGGATCTAACTATGGCTACACCTTC. This rearrangement joins TRBV28 to TRBJ1-2, with D possibly being TRBD1 (5 bases). The germline V gene encodes CDR1 MDHEN and CDR2 SYDVKM. The CDR3 is made up of 15 amino acids. With 3 bases removed from V and 0 bases from J, the gap between germline ends came to 11 bases.